The clone carrying this TCR beta chain was recorded a few times. The antigen remains undetermined. This sample was included in a study of T cell repertoires in cytomegalovirus infection. Study at large: Evidence of both CMV infection and a matching HLA type came from public TCR beta signatures.

TCRdb re-called the reads with MiXCR, one entry per CDR3 protein. The sample lists hundreds of thousands of distinct CDR3 sequences, around a third occurring once. The CDR3 has 18 amino acids. V was clipped by 0 bases and J by 0 bases; unmatched bases: 9. Germline lookup yields CDR1 SGHKS and CDR2 YYEKEE (reference sequence). Study-wide findings and caveats: CMV carriers having the relevant HLA were flagged by cumulative public TCR beta family frequency.

The sample in question was cultured CD8+ T cells from PBMCs, obtained from culture after CMV antigen stimulation. This chain uses TRBV5-5 with TRBJ2-5, with 9 bases fitting TRBD2. The TCR comes from a human donor in good health (CMV status not recorded). Some clones in this sample may be carry-over from other donors' samples. The CDR3 region is CASSLETSGLSYQETQYF. The CDR3 DNA reads TGTGCCAGCAGCTTGGAAACTAGCGGGCTCTCATACCAAGAGACCCAGTACTTC.